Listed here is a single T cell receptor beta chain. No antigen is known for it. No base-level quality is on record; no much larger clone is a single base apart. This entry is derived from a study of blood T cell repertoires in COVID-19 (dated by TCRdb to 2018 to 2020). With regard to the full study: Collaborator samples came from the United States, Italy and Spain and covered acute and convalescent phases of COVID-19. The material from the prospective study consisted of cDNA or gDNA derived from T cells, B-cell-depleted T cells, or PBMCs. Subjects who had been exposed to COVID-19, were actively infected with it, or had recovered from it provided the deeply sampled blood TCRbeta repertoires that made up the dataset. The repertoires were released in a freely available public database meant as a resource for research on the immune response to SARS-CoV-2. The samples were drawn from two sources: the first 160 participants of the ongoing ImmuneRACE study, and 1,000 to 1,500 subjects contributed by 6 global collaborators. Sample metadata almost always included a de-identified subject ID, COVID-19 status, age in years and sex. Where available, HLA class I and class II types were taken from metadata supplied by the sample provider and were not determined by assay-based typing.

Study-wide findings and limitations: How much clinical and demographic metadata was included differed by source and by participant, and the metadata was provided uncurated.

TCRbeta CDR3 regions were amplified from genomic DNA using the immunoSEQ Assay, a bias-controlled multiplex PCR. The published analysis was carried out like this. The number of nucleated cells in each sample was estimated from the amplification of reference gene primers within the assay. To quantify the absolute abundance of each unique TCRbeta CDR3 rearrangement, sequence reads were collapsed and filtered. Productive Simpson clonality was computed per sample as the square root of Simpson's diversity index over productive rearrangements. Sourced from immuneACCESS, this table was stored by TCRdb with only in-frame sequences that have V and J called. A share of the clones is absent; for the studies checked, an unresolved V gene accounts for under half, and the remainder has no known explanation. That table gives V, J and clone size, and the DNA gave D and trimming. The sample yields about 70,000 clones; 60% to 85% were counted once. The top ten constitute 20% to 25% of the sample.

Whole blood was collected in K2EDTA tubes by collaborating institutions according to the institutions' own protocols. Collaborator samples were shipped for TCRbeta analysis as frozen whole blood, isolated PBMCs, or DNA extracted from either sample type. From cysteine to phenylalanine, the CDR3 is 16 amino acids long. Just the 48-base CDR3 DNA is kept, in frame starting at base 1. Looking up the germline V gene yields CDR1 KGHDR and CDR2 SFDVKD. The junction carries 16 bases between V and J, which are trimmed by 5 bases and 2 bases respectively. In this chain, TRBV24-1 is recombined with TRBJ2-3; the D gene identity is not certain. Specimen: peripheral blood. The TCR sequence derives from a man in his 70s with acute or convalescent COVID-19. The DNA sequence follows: TGTGCCACCAGTGCCGGTGCTCGAAGAACCACAGATACGCAGTATTTT. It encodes CATSAGARRTTDTQYF.